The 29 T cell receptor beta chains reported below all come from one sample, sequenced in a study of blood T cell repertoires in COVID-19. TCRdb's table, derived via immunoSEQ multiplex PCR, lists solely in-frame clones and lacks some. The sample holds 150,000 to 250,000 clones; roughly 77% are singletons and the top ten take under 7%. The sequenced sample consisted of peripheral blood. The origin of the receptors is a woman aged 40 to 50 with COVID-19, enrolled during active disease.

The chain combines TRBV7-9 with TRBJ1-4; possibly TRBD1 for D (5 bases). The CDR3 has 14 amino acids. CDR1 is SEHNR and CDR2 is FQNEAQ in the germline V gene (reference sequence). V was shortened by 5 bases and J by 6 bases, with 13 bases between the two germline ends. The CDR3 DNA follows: TGTGCCAGCAGCCCTCGGGGGGACTATGAAAAACTGTTTTTT. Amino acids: CASSPRGDYEKLFF.

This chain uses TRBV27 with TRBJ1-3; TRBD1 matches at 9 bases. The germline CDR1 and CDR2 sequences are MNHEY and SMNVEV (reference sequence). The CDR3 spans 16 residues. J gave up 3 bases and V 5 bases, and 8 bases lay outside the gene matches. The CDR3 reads CASSPGQGRSGNTIYF. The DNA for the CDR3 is TGTGCCAGCAGTCCAGGACAGGGGAGGAGTGGAAACACCATATATTTT.

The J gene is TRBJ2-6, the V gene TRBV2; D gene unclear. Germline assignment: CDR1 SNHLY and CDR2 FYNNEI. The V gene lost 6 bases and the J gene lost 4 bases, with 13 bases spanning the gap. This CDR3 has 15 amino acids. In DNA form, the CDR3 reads TGTGCCAGCAGGAGAGCCCTAGGAGGGGCCAACGTCCTGACTTTC. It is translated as CASRRALGGANVLTF.

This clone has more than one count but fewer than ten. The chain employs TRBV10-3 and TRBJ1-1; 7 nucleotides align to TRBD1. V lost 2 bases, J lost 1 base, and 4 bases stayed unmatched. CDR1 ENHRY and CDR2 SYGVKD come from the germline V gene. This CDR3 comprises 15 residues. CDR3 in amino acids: CAISERTGRNTEAFF. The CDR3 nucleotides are TGTGCCATCAGTGAGAGGACAGGTAGGAACACTGAAGCTTTCTTT.

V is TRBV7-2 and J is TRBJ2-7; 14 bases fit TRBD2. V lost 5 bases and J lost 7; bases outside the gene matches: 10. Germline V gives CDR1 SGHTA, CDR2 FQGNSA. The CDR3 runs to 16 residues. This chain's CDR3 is CASSLPRLAGGREQYF. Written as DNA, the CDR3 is TGTGCCAGCAGCCTACCGAGACTAGCGGGAGGGAGGGAGCAGTACTTC.

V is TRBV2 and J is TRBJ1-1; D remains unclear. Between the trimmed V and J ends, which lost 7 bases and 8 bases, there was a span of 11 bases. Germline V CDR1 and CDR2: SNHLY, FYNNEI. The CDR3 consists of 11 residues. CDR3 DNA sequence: TGTGCCAGCAATCCCGGAGAAGAAGCTTTCTTT. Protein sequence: CASNPGEEAFF. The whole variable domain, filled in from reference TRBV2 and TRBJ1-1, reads EPEVTQTPSHQVTQMGQEVILRCVPISNHLYFYWYRQILGQKVEFLVSFYNNEISEKSEIFDDQFSVERPDGSNFTLKIRSTKLEDSAMYFCASNPGEEAFFGQGTRLTVV.

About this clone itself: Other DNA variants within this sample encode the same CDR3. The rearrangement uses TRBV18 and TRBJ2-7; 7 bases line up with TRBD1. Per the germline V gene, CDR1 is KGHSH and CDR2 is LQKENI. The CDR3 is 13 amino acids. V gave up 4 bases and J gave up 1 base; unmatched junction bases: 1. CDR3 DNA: TGTGCCAGCTCACTGGGACAGTCCTACGAGCAGTACTTC. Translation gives CASSLGQSYEQYF.

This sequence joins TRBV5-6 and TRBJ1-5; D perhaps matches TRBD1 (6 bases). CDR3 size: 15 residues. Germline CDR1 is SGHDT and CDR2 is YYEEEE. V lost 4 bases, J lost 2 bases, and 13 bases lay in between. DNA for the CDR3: TGTGCCAGCAGCCCAAGGGGGAATCGCAATCAGCCCCAGCATTTT. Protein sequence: CASSPRGNRNQPQHF.

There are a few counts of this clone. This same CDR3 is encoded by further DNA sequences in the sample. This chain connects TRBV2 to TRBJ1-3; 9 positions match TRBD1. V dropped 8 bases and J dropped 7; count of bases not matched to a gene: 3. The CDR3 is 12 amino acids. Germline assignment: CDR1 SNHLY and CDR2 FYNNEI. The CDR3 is CASADRGNTIYF. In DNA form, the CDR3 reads TGTGCCAGCGCCGACAGGGGGAACACCATATATTTT. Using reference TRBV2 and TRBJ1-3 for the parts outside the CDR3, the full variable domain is EPEVTQTPSHQVTQMGQEVILRCVPISNHLYFYWYRQILGQKVEFLVSFYNNEISEKSEIFDDQFSVERPDGSNFTLKIRSTKLEDSAMYFCASADRGNTIYFGEGSWLTVV.

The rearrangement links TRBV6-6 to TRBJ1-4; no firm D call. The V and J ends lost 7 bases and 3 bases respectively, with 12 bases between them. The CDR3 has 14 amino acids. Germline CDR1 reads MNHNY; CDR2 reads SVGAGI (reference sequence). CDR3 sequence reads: CASNREQPNEKLFF. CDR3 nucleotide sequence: TGTGCCAGCAATCGGGAACAGCCTAATGAAAAACTGTTTTTT.

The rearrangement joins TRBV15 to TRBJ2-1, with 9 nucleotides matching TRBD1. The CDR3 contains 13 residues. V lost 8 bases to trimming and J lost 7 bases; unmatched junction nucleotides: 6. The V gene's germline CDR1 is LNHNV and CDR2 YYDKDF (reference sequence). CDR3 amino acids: CATVRQGGNEQFF. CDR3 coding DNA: TGTGCCACCGTTAGACAGGGGGGGAATGAGCAGTTCTTC.

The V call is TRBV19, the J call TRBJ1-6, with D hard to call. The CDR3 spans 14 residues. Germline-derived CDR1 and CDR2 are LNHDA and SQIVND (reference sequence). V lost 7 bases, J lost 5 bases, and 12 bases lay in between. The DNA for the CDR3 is TGTGCCAGTACAGCGGCAGGACATAATTCACCCCTCCACTTT. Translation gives CASTAAGHNSPLHF.

CDR3 sequence (DNA): TGTGCCAGCAGGACCGGGTCTACGGGGTATGAGCAGTTCTTC. Translation gives CASRTGSTGYEQFF. V gene TRBV6-5 combines with J gene TRBJ2-1, with D perhaps TRBD2 (5 bases). V dropped 6 bases and J dropped 8 bases, with 17 bases sitting between them. Germline V lookup: CDR1 MNHEY, CDR2 SVGAGI. The CDR3 consists of 14 residues.

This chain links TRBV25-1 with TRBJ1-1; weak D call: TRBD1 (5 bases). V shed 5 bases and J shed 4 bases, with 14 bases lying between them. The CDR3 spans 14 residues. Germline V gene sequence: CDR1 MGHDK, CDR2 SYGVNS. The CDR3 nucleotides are TGTGCCAGCAGTCCCCGGGGGGGAGGCACTGAAGCTTTCTTT. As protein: CASSPRGGGTEAFF. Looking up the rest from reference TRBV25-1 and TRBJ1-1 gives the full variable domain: EADIYQTPRYLVIGTGKKITLECSQTMGHDKMYWYQQDPGMELHLIHYSYGVNSTEKGDLSSESTVSRIRTEHFPLTLESARPSHTSQYLCASSPRGGGTEAFFGQGTRLTVV.

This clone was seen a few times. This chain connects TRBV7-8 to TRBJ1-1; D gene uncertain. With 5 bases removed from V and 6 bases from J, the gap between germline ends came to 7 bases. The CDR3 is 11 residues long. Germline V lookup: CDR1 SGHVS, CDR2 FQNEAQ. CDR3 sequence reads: CASSPLAEAFF. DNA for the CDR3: TGTGCCAGCAGCCCCCTAGCTGAAGCTTTCTTT.

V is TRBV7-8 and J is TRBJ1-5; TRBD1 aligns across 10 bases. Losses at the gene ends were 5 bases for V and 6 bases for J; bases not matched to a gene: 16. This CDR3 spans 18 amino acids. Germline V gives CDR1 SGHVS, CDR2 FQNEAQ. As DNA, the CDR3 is TGTGCCAGCAGCCGCGCGGCCCCGGGACAGGGGTCGGTTCAGCCCCAGCATTTT. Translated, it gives CASSRAAPGQGSVQPQHF.

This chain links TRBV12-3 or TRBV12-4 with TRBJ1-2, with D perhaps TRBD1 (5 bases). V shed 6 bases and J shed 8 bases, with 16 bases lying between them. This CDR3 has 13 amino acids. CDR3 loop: CASRTTGDWGYTF. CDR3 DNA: TGTGCCAGCAGGACTACGGGGGATTGGGGCTACACCTTC.

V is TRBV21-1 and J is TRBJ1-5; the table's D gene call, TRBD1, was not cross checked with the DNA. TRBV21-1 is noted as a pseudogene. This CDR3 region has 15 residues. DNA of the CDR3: TGTGCCAGCAGCAAAGGAGGACAGAGCAATCAGCCCCAGCATTTT. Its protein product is CASSKGGQSNQPQHF.

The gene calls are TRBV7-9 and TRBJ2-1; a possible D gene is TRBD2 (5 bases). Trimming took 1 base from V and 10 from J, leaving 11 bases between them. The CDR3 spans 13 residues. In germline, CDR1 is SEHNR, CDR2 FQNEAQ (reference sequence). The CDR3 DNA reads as TGTGCCAGCAGCTTAGAGTTCGGGAAGGAGCAGTTCTTC. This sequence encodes CASSLEFGKEQFF.

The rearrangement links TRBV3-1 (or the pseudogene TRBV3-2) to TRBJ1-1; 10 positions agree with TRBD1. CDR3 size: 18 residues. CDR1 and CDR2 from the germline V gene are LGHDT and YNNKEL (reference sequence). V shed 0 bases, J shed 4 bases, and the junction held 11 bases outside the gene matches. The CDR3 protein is CASSQERDRGRRSTEAFF. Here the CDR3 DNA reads TGTGCCAGCAGCCAAGAACGAGACAGGGGGCGCCGTAGCACTGAAGCTTTCTTT.

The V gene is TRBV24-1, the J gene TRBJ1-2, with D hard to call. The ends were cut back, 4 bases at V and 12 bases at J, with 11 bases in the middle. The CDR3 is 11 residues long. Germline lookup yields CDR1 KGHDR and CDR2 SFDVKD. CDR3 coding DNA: TGTGCCACCAGTGACCGCGGGCGGGACACCTTC. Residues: CATSDRGRDTF.

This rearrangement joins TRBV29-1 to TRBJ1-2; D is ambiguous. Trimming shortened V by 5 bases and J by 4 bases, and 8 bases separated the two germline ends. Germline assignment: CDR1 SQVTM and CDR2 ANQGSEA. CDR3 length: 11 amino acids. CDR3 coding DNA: TGCAGCGTTCTGTCTTCCTATGGCTACACCTTC. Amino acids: CSVLSSYGYTF.

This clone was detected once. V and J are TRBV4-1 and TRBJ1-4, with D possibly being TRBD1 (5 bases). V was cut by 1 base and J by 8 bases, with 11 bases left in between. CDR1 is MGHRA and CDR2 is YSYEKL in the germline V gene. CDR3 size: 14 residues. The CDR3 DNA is TGCGCCAGCAGCCAAGTTCCTGGGGGGGAAAAACTGTTTTTT. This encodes CASSQVPGGEKLFF.

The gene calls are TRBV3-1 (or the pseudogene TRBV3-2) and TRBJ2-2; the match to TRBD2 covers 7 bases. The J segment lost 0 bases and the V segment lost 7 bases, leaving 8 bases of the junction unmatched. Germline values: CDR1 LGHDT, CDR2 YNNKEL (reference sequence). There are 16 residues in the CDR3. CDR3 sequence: CASTTPSGSNTGELFF. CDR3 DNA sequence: TGTGCCAGCACTACACCTAGCGGTTCGAACACCGGGGAGCTGTTTTTT.

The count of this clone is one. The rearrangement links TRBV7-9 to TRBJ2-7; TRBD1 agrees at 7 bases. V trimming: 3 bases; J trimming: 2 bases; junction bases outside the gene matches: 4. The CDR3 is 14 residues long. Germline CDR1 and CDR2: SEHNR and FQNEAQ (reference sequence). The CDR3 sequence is CASSFGQATYEQYF. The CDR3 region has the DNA TGTGCCAGCAGCTTCGGACAGGCTACCTACGAGCAGTACTTC.

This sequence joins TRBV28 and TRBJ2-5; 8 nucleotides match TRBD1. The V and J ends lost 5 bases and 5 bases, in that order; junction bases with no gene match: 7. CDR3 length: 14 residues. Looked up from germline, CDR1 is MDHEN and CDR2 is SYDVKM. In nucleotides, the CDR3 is TGTGCCAGCAGTATAAGGACAGGGAGCGAGACCCAGTACTTC. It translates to CASSIRTGSETQYF.

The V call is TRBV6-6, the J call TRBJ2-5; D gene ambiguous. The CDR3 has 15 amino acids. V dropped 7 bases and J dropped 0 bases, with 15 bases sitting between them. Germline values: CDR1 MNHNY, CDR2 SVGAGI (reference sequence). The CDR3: CASTPPGADQETQYF. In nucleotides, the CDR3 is TGTGCCAGCACCCCCCCGGGTGCGGACCAAGAGACCCAGTACTTC.

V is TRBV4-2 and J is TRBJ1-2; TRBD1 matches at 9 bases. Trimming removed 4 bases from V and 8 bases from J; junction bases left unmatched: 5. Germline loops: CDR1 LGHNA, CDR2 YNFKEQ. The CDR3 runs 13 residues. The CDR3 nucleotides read TGTGCCAGCAGCCCGACCGGGACAGGGGGCTACACCTTC. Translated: CASSPTGTGGYTF.

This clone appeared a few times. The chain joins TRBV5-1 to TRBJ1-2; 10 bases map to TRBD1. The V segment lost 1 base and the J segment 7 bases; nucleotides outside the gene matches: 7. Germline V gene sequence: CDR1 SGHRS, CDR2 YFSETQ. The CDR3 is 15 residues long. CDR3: CASSLKGTGVGGYTF. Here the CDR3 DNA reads TGCGCCAGCAGCTTGAAAGGGACAGGGGTAGGTGGCTACACCTTC.